Below, 2 T cell receptor beta chains from the same sample are listed, as sequenced in a study of shared T cell receptors in the human thymus. Sequencing was performed with immunoSEQ multiplex PCR; in TCRdb, only in-frame clones are kept and a portion is missing. Of hundreds of thousands of clones detected, 75% to 85% appear once; the ten largest clones hold 0.013%. The same sample was also used in a study of human thymus T cells.

Sequenced input: thymocytes. Source of these receptors: a boy in the first two years of life with a congenital heart defect.

The chain uses TRBV6-5 and TRBJ1-4, with D perhaps TRBD1 (6 bases). Germline V CDR1 and CDR2: MNHEY, SVGAGI. Trimming left V 4 bases short and J 0 bases short, with 9 bases between. CDR3 length: 15 residues. CDR3 sequence reads: CASSSTGTTNEKLFF. Here the CDR3 DNA reads TGTGCCAGCAGTTCGACAGGTACAACTAATGAAAAACTGTTTTTT.

In its sample, this clone was seen once. This chain joins TRBV12-2 and TRBJ2-5; the table gives TRBD1 as D, unverified against the DNA. TRBV12-2 is a recognized pseudogene. The CDR3 is 12 amino acids. CDR3 protein: CASRLARQIQYF. The CDR3 DNA reads TGTGCAAGTCGCTTAGCGAGACAGATCCAGTACTTC.